This T cell receptor beta chain was recorded in a study of identical twins. In the case of this clonotype: The antigen is unknown.

Study-wide results and caveats: The study reached conclusions through statistical analysis that was cross-sectional, not following the same donors. Twins shared beta out-of-frame sequences in excess, but this excess was weaker.

With template switching, a universal primer site was added, and the cDNA carried unique molecular identifiers. MiXCR, applied by TCRdb to the 5' RACE reads, yields one record per CDR3 protein. The data hold about 1.7 million distinct CDR3 sequences, with around a third observed a single time. V trimming: 2 bases; J trimming: 0 bases; junction bases outside the gene matches: 9. The CDR3 is made up of 19 amino acids. The donor group consisted entirely of healthy Caucasians. This rearrangement joins TRBV6-7 to TRBJ2-1, with 11 nucleotides matching TRBD2. TRBV6-7 is an ORF for which the function is uncertain. This clonotype was obtained from a newborn girl in good health. Specimen: cord blood. This CDR3 is CASSYESSGRQSSYNEQFF. The CDR3 DNA follows: TGTGCCAGCAGTTACGAGTCTAGCGGGAGGCAGAGCTCCTACAATGAGCAGTTCTTC.